This TCR beta chain was recovered during a study of shared clonotypes between healthy human individuals. Execution of the assay was at deep level. Assay: immunoSEQ multiplex PCR; the TCRdb copy retains only in-frame clones and omits some. Among about 1,500,000 clones listed, roughly 97% were seen once. About this clone: Its antigen remains unidentified.

The germline CDR1 and CDR2 sequences are SGHRS and YFSETQ. The CDR3 has 19 residues. V lost 4 bases, J lost 6 bases, and 17 bases stayed unmatched. General observations from the study: Unshared clonotypes carried lower generation probabilities than those common to all four donors.

This sequence joins TRBV5-1 and TRBJ2-3; 13 bases map to TRBD2. This receptor was identified in a man younger than 40 in good health. Material for sequencing was naive CD4+ T cells sorted from blood. Subset defined: CD45RA+ positively selected. The CDR3: CASSQLAGGPSRVKDTQYF. DNA for the CDR3: TGCGCCAGCAGCCAACTAGCGGGAGGGCCCTCCAGAGTTAAGGATACGCAGTATTTT.